This T cell receptor (beta chain) was identified during a study of OX40 agonist ivuxolimab in advanced cancers. On this clone: Its antigen is undetermined.

Study-wide points: Averaging showed that CD8+ T cells had more expanded clones than CD4+ did.

Germline V gene sequence: CDR1 GTSNPN, CDR2 SVGIG (reference sequence). V lost 0 bases, J lost 8 bases, and 22 bases lay in between. The CDR3 is 16 amino acids. Assay: immunoSEQ multiplex PCR; the TCRdb copy retains only in-frame clones and omits some. The sample has 75,000 to 80,000 clones; over 75% are singletons. V usage is TRBV30 and J usage is TRBJ1-2, with a weak D call TRBD1 (5 bases). The receptor's source is an adult with an advanced solid tumor such as melanoma, head and neck, liver or kidney cancer. The sample here was CD4+ or CD8+ T cells sorted from blood, taken in a trial of the OX40 agonist ivuxolimab. CDR3 in amino acids: CAWSVQGVGKGSGYTF. For the CDR3, the DNA is TGTGCCTGGAGTGTACAAGGGGTAGGGAAGGGCAGCGGCTACACCTTC.